This T cell receptor (beta chain) emerged from a study of T cells in Graves' hyperthyroidism and ophthalmopathy. There were TCR beta CDR3 regions amplified from RNA transcripts. First-round RT-PCR targeting the TCR CDR3 was performed with the HTBI primer set. Via MiXCR, TCRdb re-called the multiplex PCR reads, giving one row per CDR3 protein. This table has 800,000 or so distinct CDR3 sequences, about two fifths appearing once. CDR1 SGHAT and CDR2 FQDESV come from the germline V gene (reference sequence). CDR3 length: 15 amino acids. The V segment lost 8 bases and the J segment 6 bases; nucleotides outside the gene matches: 11. In regard to this clonotype: Antigen specificity is unknown.

Out of about 10 ml of fresh peripheral blood came the PBMCs. Findings and limits, study-wide: Blood also held most thyroid clonotypes expanded beyond 0.001.

The TCR was taken from a young man with Graves' hyperthyroidism. V gene TRBV11-1 combines with J gene TRBJ1-5; the match to TRBD1 covers 9 bases. Sample: blood. The CDR3 coding sequence is TGTGCCAGCCGCCTGGGACAGGGCATGGGTCAGCCCCAGCATTTT. This gives the protein CASRLGQGMGQPQHF.